These 16 T cell receptor beta chains were all obtained from the same sample, sequenced in a study of OX40 agonist ivuxolimab in advanced cancers. Profiling relied on immunoSEQ multiplex PCR, and the TCRdb table lists in-frame clones only, not all of them. The sample holds approximately 70,000 clones; roughly 80% are singletons and the top ten take about 0.4%. Source: CD4+ or CD8+ T cells sorted from blood, taken in a trial of the OX40 agonist ivuxolimab. These receptors were obtained from an adult with an advanced solid tumor such as melanoma, head and neck, liver or kidney cancer.

The rearrangement links TRBV18 to TRBJ1-5; D is possibly TRBD1 (5 bases). Germline V gene lookup returns CDR1 KGHSH and CDR2 LQKENI. V lost 0 bases, J lost 2 bases, and 11 bases lay in between. This CDR3 is built from 16 residues. The CDR3 nucleotides are TGTGCCAGCTCACCACCGATTACGGGGGGCAATCAGCCCCAGCATTTT. Encoded protein: CASSPPITGGNQPQHF.

V is TRBV7-2 and J is TRBJ1-2; 8 bases align to TRBD1. The CDR3 spans 14 residues. Germline trimming cut 3 bases from V and 7 bases from J; bases unmatched to any gene: 7. The V gene's germline CDR1 is SGHTA and CDR2 FQGNSA. In nucleotides, the CDR3 is TGTGCCAGCAGCTTGGGGGACAGGTCCCGTGGCTACACCTTC. Protein sequence: CASSLGDRSRGYTF.

The chain is built from TRBV5-4 and TRBJ2-2; TRBD2 agrees at 8 bases. Germline-derived CDR1 and CDR2 are SGHNT and YYREEE (reference sequence). The CDR3 consists of 16 residues. V trimming: 2 bases; J trimming: 4 bases; junction bases outside the gene matches: 7. The chain's CDR3 is CASSFVIAGGTGELFF. CDR3 bases: TGTGCCAGCAGCTTCGTTATTGCGGGGGGCACCGGGGAGCTGTTTTTT.

This clone was seen once. For the CDR3, the DNA is TGTGCCAGCAGCTTAACGCCCCGGGACAGGGACGACGAGCAGTACTTC. Its translation: CASSLTPRDRDDEQYF. V and J are TRBV7-3 and TRBJ2-7, with 9 bases lining up with TRBD1. The V segment lost 0 bases and the J segment 5 bases; nucleotides outside the gene matches: 8. Germline CDR1 is SGHTA and CDR2 is FQGTGA. The CDR3 is 16 residues long.

The chain has TRBV5-4 and TRBJ1-2, with D tentatively TRBD1 (5 bases). This CDR3 has 16 amino acids. The germline gives CDR1 SGHNT, CDR2 YYREEE (reference sequence). Trimming left V 4 bases short and J 0 bases short, with 16 bases between. The chain's CDR3 is CASSRGDRLTNYGYTF. The CDR3 nucleotides read TGTGCCAGCAGCCGGGGGGATCGCCTTACTAACTATGGCTACACCTTC.

The chain employs TRBV9 and TRBJ1-1, with 8 bases aligning to TRBD1. The V segment lost 4 bases and the J segment 4 bases; nucleotides outside the gene matches: 9. The CDR3 has 15 amino acids. Looked up from germline, CDR1 is SGDLS and CDR2 is YYNGEE. The CDR3 region has the DNA TGTGCCAGCAGCATACTACAGGGGGGTTCCACTGAAGCTTTCTTT. This sequence encodes CASSILQGGSTEAFF.

The chain is built from TRBV25-1 and TRBJ2-5; 9 positions match TRBD2. J lost 5 bases, V lost 5 bases, and 6 bases had no gene match. The CDR3 contains 14 residues. Germline values: CDR1 MGHDK, CDR2 SYGVNS. CDR3 protein: CASSLPSGAETQYF. The CDR3 nucleotides read TGTGCCAGCAGTTTACCTAGCGGGGCCGAGACCCAGTACTTC.

The chain uses TRBV14 and TRBJ1-1; unclear D gene. V gave up 4 bases and J gave up 0 bases, with 9 bases separating them. The CDR3 totals 14 residues. Per the germline V gene, CDR1 is SGHDN and CDR2 is FVKESK. The CDR3, as DNA: TGTGCCAGCAGCCTACCGGGTATGAACACTGAAGCTTTCTTT. It is translated as CASSLPGMNTEAFF.

The chain recombines TRBV15 with TRBJ2-1; tentative D call: TRBD2 (6 bases). The CDR3 totals 13 residues. V lost 0 bases, J lost 10 bases, and 10 bases lay in between. Germline V gene lookup returns CDR1 LNHNV and CDR2 YYDKDF (reference sequence). Written as DNA, the CDR3 is TGTGCCACCAGCAGAGATGGACGGGGGGAGCAGTTCTTC. It specifies CATSRDGRGEQFF.

The J gene is TRBJ2-5, the V gene TRBV28; 7 bases align to TRBD2. CDR1 MDHEN and CDR2 SYDVKM come from the germline V gene. The CDR3 length is 13 residues. Trimming at V came to 10 bases and at J to 1 base, leaving 6 bases not matched to a gene. DNA for the CDR3: TGTGCCACTGGGGGGGGGACCCAAGAGACCCAGTACTTC. Translation gives CATGGGTQETQYF. The full variable domain, in which reference TRBV28 and TRBJ2-5 provide the parts outside the CDR3, is DVKVTQSSRYLVKRTGEKVFLECVQDMDHENMFWYRQDPGLGLRLIYFSYDVKMKEKGDIPEGYSVSREKKERFSLILESASTNQTSMYLCATGGGTQETQYFGPGTRLLVL.

As concerns this clone: Mismatch with germline at one junction end may stem from a read error. V and J are TRBV30 and TRBJ2-7, with a possible D match to TRBD2 (6 bases). This CDR3 is 12 amino acids long. Germline assignment: CDR1 GTSNPN and CDR2 SVGIG (reference sequence). In DNA form, the CDR3 reads TGTGCCCGGAGCAAGGGAGGTACCGAGCAGTACTTC. Its protein product is CARSKGGTEQYF.

The V and J genes are TRBV5-4 and TRBJ2-7; D may be TRBD1 (5 bases). The CDR3 is made up of 14 amino acids. The V gene lost 3 bases and the J gene lost 4 bases, with 14 bases spanning the gap. Germline lookup yields CDR1 SGHNT and CDR2 YYREEE (reference sequence). CDR3 DNA sequence: TGTGCCAGCAGCTACATAGGGGCCCAATACGAGCAGTACGTC. Translated: CASSYIGAQYEQYV.

V usage is TRBV29-1 and J usage is TRBJ2-1; D unresolved. The germline V gene has CDR1 SQVTM and CDR2 ANQGSEA. The CDR3 covers 11 residues. V lost 4 bases and J lost 12, with 13 bases in between. This CDR3 reads CSVGVSAGQFF. For the CDR3, the DNA is TGCAGCGTTGGGGTCTCCGCAGGGCAGTTCTTC.

The gene calls are TRBV18 and TRBJ2-7; the D is unclear. V gave up 3 bases and J gave up 12 bases, with 15 bases separating them. The CDR3 runs 12 residues. Germline values: CDR1 KGHSH, CDR2 LQKENI. CDR3 coding DNA: TGTGCCAGCTCACCGTTGGGTTACGCCTCGTACTTC. Translating it yields CASSPLGYASYF.

This clone has only a few counts. The chain recombines TRBV7-3 with TRBJ2-3; TRBD2 might be the D (6 bases). The CDR3 loop spans 15 amino acids. V was trimmed by 5 bases and J by 5 bases, leaving 17 bases between them. Germline lookup yields CDR1 SGHTA and CDR2 FQGTGA. CDR3 sequence (DNA): TGTGCCAGCAGCCCCGGGGGTTTAAGAGGAGATACGCAGTATTTT. Translation: CASSPGGLRGDTQYF.

CDR3 in DNA: TGTGCCAGCAGCTTACGGGGACGCGATGTAATCTACGAGCAGTACTTC. Its protein is CASSLRGRDVIYEQYF. The chain links TRBV7-2 to TRBJ2-7; TRBD1 or TRBD2 may be the D gene (5 bases each). Germline loops: CDR1 SGHTA, CDR2 FQGNSA. Trimming took 2 bases from V and 3 from J, leaving 17 bases between them. This CDR3 comprises 16 residues. The variable domain in full, with the rest retrieved from reference TRBV7-2 and TRBJ2-7, is GAGVSQSPSNKVTEKGKDVELRCDPISGHTALYWYRQSLGQGLEFLIYFQGNSAPDKSGLPSDRFSAERTGGSVSTLTIQRTQQEDSAVYLCASSLRGRDVIYEQYFGPGTRLTVT.